A selection of T cell receptor beta chains follows, all from one sample in a study of naive and memory T cell subsets. Via MiXCR, TCRdb re-called the UMI-ligation and nested PCR reads, giving one row per CDR3 protein. The repertoire holds about 4,700 distinct CDR3 sequences, roughly 5.5% seen once, with over 25% in the top ten. Sequenced material: effector memory CD8+ T cells from blood. These receptors were collected from a human donor in good health. The CDR3 runs from the conserved cysteine through the conserved F or W. The order of the fields is J gene, clone size, V gene, D gene, CDR3 protein, CDR3 DNA. A D gene is named only where the DNA matches it firmly. Clone size is stated in some rows and not others, as once, few, many or a class when expanded.

>TRBJ2-1|NA|TRBV5-1|NA
CASSLADNELFF
TGCGCCAGCAGCTTGGCGGACAATGAGCTGTTCTTC
>TRBJ2-5|many|TRBV7-6|TRBD1
CASSFSQGVWQETQYF
TGTGCCAGCAGCTTTAGTCAGGGGGTCTGGCAAGAGACCCAGTACTTC
>TRBJ2-1|large|TRBV6-5|NA
CASSPRHDSYNEQFF
TGTGCCAGCAGTCCAAGACACGACTCCTACAATGAGCAGTTCTTC
>TRBJ2-3|many|TRBV5-4|NA
CASSEMGGSTDTQYF
TGTGCCAGCAGCGAGATGGGGGGAAGCACAGATACGCAGTATTTT
>TRBJ2-7|NA|TRBV29-1|NA
CSVEHEPSYEQYF
TGCAGCGTTGAGCACGAGCCTTCCTACGAGCAGTACTTC
>TRBJ2-1|many|TRBV12-5|NA
CASGLASSGALSGTYNEQFF
TGTGCTAGTGGTTTGGCCTCCTCCGGGGCGCTTAGCGGAACCTACAATGAGCAGTTCTTC
>TRBJ2-7|few|TRBV20-1|NA
CSALHSYEQYF
TGCAGTGCCTTGCACTCCTACGAGCAGTACTTC
>TRBJ1-2|many|TRBV7-2|NA
CASSFVVRGAYGYTF
TGTGCCAGCAGCTTTGTTGTACGGGGAGCTTATGGCTACACCTTC
>TRBJ2-1|NA|TRBV20-1|TRBD2
CSARALAGVNEQFF
TGCAGTGCTAGAGCACTGGCGGGAGTAAATGAGCAGTTCTTC
>TRBJ2-1|NA|TRBV7-9|NA
CASRPPRDAYNEQFF
TGTGCCAGCAGACCTCCCCGGGATGCCTACAATGAGCAGTTCTTC
>TRBJ2-1|NA|TRBV15|TRBD2
CATSRVPGGSYSEQFF
TGTGCCACCAGCAGAGTCCCGGGGGGTTCCTACAGTGAGCAGTTCTTC
>TRBJ2-7|large|TRBV20-1|NA
CSARDVGTAGAPYEQYF
TGCAGTGCTAGAGATGTGGGGACAGCGGGAGCCCCCTACGAGCAGTACTTC
>TRBJ1-1|few|TRBV20-1|TRBD1
CSAPGQGNTEAFF
TGCAGTGCCCCGGGACAGGGGAACACTGAAGCTTTCTTT
>TRBJ1-4|many|TRBV7-7|NA
CASSHSDSLNEKLFF
TGTGCCAGCAGCCACTCCGACAGCCTTAATGAAAAACTGTTTTTT
>TRBJ2-7|NA|TRBV14|TRBD1
CASSQDRWDRVGYEQYF
TGTGCCAGCAGCCAAGATCGTTGGGACAGGGTGGGCTACGAGCAGTACTTC
>TRBJ2-1|hyperexpanded|TRBV7-9|NA
CASSANPNVGAAFF
TGTGCCAGCAGCGCAAACCCGAATGTGGGAGCCGCCTTCTTC
>TRBJ2-7|medium-sized|TRBV10-3|NA
CAINQGLSYEQYF
TGTGCCATCAACCAGGGACTCTCCTACGAGCAGTACTTC